These T cell receptor beta chains were read from a single sample in a study of response to subunit inactivated influenza vaccine. A single record per CDR3 protein comes from TCRdb applying MiXCR to the RT-PCR reads. The data contain roughly 570,000 distinct CDR3 sequences, 12% to 15% of them singletons. The sequences come from PBMCs from blood, collected approximately 13 days after vaccination. The receptors here all came from a middle-aged man who received an inactivated influenza vaccine. The CDR3 runs from the conserved cysteine through the conserved F or W. Each record gives: clone size, J gene, V gene, D gene, CDR3 protein, CDR3 DNA. D genes are given only for firm matches. A clone size is listed for some rows: how often the clone was seen (once, few, many), or a class if it is expanded.

few	TRBJ2-5	TRBV7-2	TRBD1	CASSLGIGGTQETQYF	TGTGCCAGCAGCTTAGGAATAGGGGGCACGCAAGAGACCCAGTACTTC
-	TRBJ2-2	TRBV7-2	-	CAKQDRFGELFF	TGTGCCAAGCAAGATCGGTTCGGGGAGCTGTTTTTT
-	TRBJ2-3	TRBV5-1	-	CASSNSAPGLSSADTQYF	TGCGCCAGCAGCAATAGCGCCCCGGGACTGTCGTCTGCAGATACGCAGTATTTT
few	TRBJ2-7	TRBV20-1	TRBD2	CSASLGLAGGSYEQYF	TGCAGTGCTAGCCTCGGACTAGCGGGAGGCTCCTACGAGCAGTACTTC
-	TRBJ2-7	TRBV15	-	CATSRGQDYEQYF	TGTGCCACCAGCAGAGGTCAGGACTACGAGCAGTACTTC
-	TRBJ1-1	TRBV29-1	-	CSVVPQRSSLVNTEAFF	TGCAGCGTTGTTCCCCAAAGGAGTTCGTTGGTGAACACTGAAGCTTTCTTT
few	TRBJ2-5	TRBV6-2/TRBV6-3	-	CASSYSVGLGETQYF	TGTGCCAGCAGTTACTCAGTAGGGTTGGGAGAGACCCAGTACTTC
few	TRBJ2-2	TRBV5-4	-	CASSPGARVDTGELFF	TGTGCCAGCAGCCCTGGGGCCAGGGTCGACACCGGGGAGCTGTTTTTT
-	TRBJ2-3	TRBV20-1	TRBD2	CSAARLAGGADTQYF	TGCAGTGCCGCTCGACTAGCGGGAGGGGCAGATACGCAGTATTTT
-	TRBJ2-2	TRBV27	TRBD1	CASRPGGVGGELFF	TGTGCCAGCAGGCCAGGGGGCGTGGGCGGGGAGCTGTTTTTT
-	TRBJ2-2	TRBV20-1	-	CSASPITAQVKGTGELFF	TGCAGTGCTAGTCCCATTACCGCTCAGGTAAAAGGAACCGGGGAGCTGTTTTTT
few	TRBJ2-3	TRBV7-9	-	CASSPGEFLTDTQYF	TGTGCCAGCAGCCCAGGGGAGTTCCTCACAGATACGCAGTATTTT
many	TRBJ2-2	TRBV27	-	CASSFVSGELFF	TGTGCCAGCAGTTTCGTGTCCGGGGAGCTGTTTTTT
-	TRBJ1-5	TRBV12-3/TRBV12-4	-	CATTDGRGFRPQHF	TGTGCCACCACGGACGGCAGGGGCTTTCGGCCCCAGCATTTT
few	TRBJ2-7	TRBV4-3	-	CASSQDGLRGTAYEQYF	TGCGCCAGCAGCCAAGATGGGCTTCGGGGGACAGCCTACGAGCAGTACTTC
-	TRBJ1-1	TRBV5-5	-	CASSFREGEAFF	TGTGCCAGCAGCTTCAGGGAGGGAGAAGCTTTCTTT
-	TRBJ2-7	TRBV12-3/TRBV12-4	-	CASSPPTWAYEQYF	TGTGCCAGCAGTCCTCCGACGTGGGCCTACGAGCAGTACTTC
-	TRBJ2-1	TRBV27	-	CASSLSAYNEQFF	TGTGCCAGCAGTTTATCTGCCTACAATGAGCAGTTCTTC
many	TRBJ1-3	TRBV7-9	-	CASSLPGLPGNTIYF	TGTGCCAGCAGCTTACCAGGGTTACCTGGAAACACCATATATTTT
few	TRBJ1-2	TRBV7-6	-	CASSPHEGNYGYTF	TGTGCCAGCAGCCCCCACGAGGGGAACTATGGCTACACCTTC
few	TRBJ2-1	TRBV29-1	TRBD2	CSVVSGGPQGEQFF	TGCAGCGTTGTTAGCGGGGGTCCCCAGGGAGAGCAGTTCTTC
few	TRBJ1-2	TRBV12-3/TRBV12-4	-	CASSLGVGTYYGYTF	TGTGCCAGCAGTTTAGGGGTCGGGACTTACTATGGCTACACCTTC
once	TRBJ2-1	TRBV10-3	-	CAIAAYNEQFF	TGTGCCATCGCAGCCTACAATGAGCAGTTCTTC
-	TRBJ2-5	TRBV21-1	-	CASSTRPGADQETQYF	TGTGCCAGCAGCACCCGACCCGGGGCCGACCAAGAGACCCAGTACTTC
-	TRBJ2-2	TRBV3-1	TRBD2	CASSHSASSGITGELFF	TGTGCCAGCAGCCACAGCGCGTCTAGCGGGATCACCGGGGAGCTGTTTTTT
-	TRBJ2-3	TRBV5-1	-	CASSGGLSTDTQYF	TGCGCCAGCAGTGGGGGCTTGAGCACAGATACGCAGTATTTT
few	TRBJ2-1	TRBV7-9	-	CASSPGLVGDEQFF	TGTGCCAGCAGCCCGGGCCTAGTGGGCGATGAGCAGTTCTTC
few	TRBJ1-1	TRBV4-2	-	CASSQALENTEAFF	TGTGCCAGCAGCCAAGCGTTGGAGAACACTGAAGCTTTCTTT
-	TRBJ2-7	TRBV3-1	-	CASSRRTGALEQYF	TGTGCCAGCAGTCGACGCACGGGGGCCCTCGAGCAGTACTTC
few	TRBJ1-1	TRBV5-1	-	CASSLDGQMNTEAFF	TGCGCCAGCAGCCTAGATGGGCAGATGAACACTGAAGCTTTCTTT
few	TRBJ2-2	TRBV7-6	-	CASSLQAVNTGELFF	TGTGCCAGCAGCTTACAGGCAGTTAACACCGGGGAGCTGTTTTTT
-	TRBJ2-7	TRBV5-1	TRBD2	CASSDQPSGSNNEQYF	TGCGCCAGCAGCGATCAACCTAGCGGGAGTAATAACGAGCAGTACTTC
few	TRBJ2-7	TRBV29-1	-	CSVGKGDYEQYF	TGCAGCGTTGGAAAGGGGGACTACGAGCAGTACTTC
-	TRBJ2-1	TRBV3-1	TRBD2	CASRHGTSGFGDEQFF	TGTGCCAGCAGACATGGGACTAGCGGGTTTGGAGATGAGCAGTTCTTC
-	TRBJ2-2	TRBV7-3	-	CASSLSPGNTGELFF	TGTGCCAGCAGCTTAAGCCCGGGGAACACCGGGGAGCTGTTTTTT
many	TRBJ2-3	TRBV20-1	-	CSARGPNTDTQYF	TGCAGTGCTCGGGGACCAAACACAGATACGCAGTATTTT
-	TRBJ2-1	TRBV30	-	CAWSVGRQFF	TGTGCCTGGAGTGTAGGGAGGCAGTTCTTC
-	TRBJ1-5	TRBV11-1	TRBD1	CASSLNMGPGQGDQPQHF	TGTGCCAGCAGCTTAAATATGGGCCCGGGACAGGGGGATCAGCCCCAGCATTTT
-	TRBJ2-1	TRBV9	-	CASSPRDPMGNEQFF	TGTGCCAGCAGCCCCCGGGATCCGATGGGGAATGAGCAGTTCTTC
few	TRBJ2-4	TRBV20-1	-	CSANSAQSSPEVYIQYF	TGCAGTGCTAACTCAGCACAGAGTAGCCCGGAGGTATACATTCAGTACTTC
many	TRBJ2-7	TRBV27	-	CASSLDSSSWDEQYF	TGTGCCAGCAGTTTGGACTCCAGCTCGTGGGACGAGCAGTACTTC
-	TRBJ2-1	TRBV12-3/TRBV12-4	TRBD2	CASSPGTSGNHEQFF	TGTGCCAGCAGCCCCGGGACTAGCGGGAACCATGAGCAGTTCTTC
few	TRBJ2-5	TRBV27	TRBD2	CASSSQLASQETQYF	TGTGCCAGCAGTTCCCAACTAGCGAGCCAAGAGACCCAGTACTTC
-	TRBJ1-6	TRBV18	TRBD1	CASSPGTGLNSPLHF	TGTGCCAGCTCACCGGGGACAGGGCTGAATTCACCCCTCCACTTT
few	TRBJ2-1	TRBV20-1	-	CSARGLVSYNEQFF	TGCAGTGCTAGAGGCCTAGTCTCCTACAATGAGCAGTTCTTC